Listed here is a single T cell receptor (beta chain). No antigen is known for it. The sample originates from a study of response to subunit inactivated influenza vaccine. Notes on the study in general: Few new T cells, the authors suggested, are recruited by each seasonal influenza vaccination.

TCRdb re-called the RT-PCR reads through MiXCR, storing one row per CDR3 protein. In the table there are 500,000 to 750,000 distinct CDR3 sequences, less than 15% of which are singletons. This sequence originates from a man in his fifties or sixties who received an inactivated influenza vaccine. The source material was PBMCs from blood, sampled about 11 days after vaccination.

CDR3 sequence reads: CASSLGGHRQETQYF. The DNA of the CDR3 is TGTGCCAGCAGTTTAGGGGGACACCGACAAGAGACCCAGTACTTC. J is TRBJ2-5 and V is TRBV12-3 or TRBV12-4; tentative D call: TRBD1 (6 bases). The CDR3 consists of 15 residues. Trimming took 1 base from V and 2 from J, leaving 11 bases between them.